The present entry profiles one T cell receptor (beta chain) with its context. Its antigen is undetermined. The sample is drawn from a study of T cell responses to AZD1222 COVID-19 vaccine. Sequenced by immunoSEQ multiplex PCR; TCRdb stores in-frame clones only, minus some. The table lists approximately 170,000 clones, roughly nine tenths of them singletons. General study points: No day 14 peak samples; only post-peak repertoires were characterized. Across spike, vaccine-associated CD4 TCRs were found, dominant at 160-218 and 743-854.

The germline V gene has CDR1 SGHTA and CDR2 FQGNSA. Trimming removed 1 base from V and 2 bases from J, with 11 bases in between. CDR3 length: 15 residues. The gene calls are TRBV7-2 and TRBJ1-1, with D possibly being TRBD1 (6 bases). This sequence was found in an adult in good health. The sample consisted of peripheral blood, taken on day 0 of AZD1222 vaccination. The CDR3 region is CASSLGGLGNTEAFF. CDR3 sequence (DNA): TGTGCCAGCAGCTTAGGGGGGCTGGGAAACACTGAAGCTTTCTTT.